These 25 T cell receptor beta chains share one sample of origin, sequenced in a study of PD-L1 blockade in urothelial cancer. Noted time point: peripheral blood 6 weeks after treatment start. TCRdb keeps only in-frame clones here, not all; method: immunoSEQ multiplex PCR. The data contain under 25,000 clones, approximately 83% of them seen just once; the ten biggest clones take up approximately 1.8%. The sample here was PBMCs, taken around atezolizumab (anti-PD-L1) treatment. The receptor set was obtained from a man in his fifties or sixties with urothelial cancer.

The chain is built from TRBV6-6 and TRBJ1-5, with a tentative D call TRBD1 (5 bases). This CDR3 spans 15 amino acids. Germline V gene sequence: CDR1 MNHNY, CDR2 SVGAGI (reference sequence). V lost 6 bases and J lost 0, with 12 bases in between. CDR3 loop: CASSGAGNSNQPQHF. For the CDR3, the DNA is TGTGCCAGCAGCGGGGCGGGGAATAGCAATCAGCCCCAGCATTTT.

This clone has just a few counts. The V gene is TRBV10-3, the J gene TRBJ1-6, with 8 bases matching TRBD1. CDR1 is ENHRY and CDR2 is SYGVKD in the germline V gene. The CDR3 is 14 amino acids. Trimming cost V 4 bases and J 9 bases; bases outside gene matches: 5. In DNA, the CDR3 is TGTGCCATCAGTGCAGGGGGCGCGGGTTCACCCCTCCACTTT. Protein product: CAISAGGAGSPLHF.

The gene calls are TRBV30 and TRBJ1-2, with 8 bases aligning to TRBD1. The CDR3 contains 13 residues. Germline assignment: CDR1 GTSNPN and CDR2 SVGIG (reference sequence). V dropped 5 bases and J dropped 4; count of bases not matched to a gene: 6. DNA of the CDR3: TGTGCCTGGCTTACACAGGGGGTCTATGGCTACACCTTC. The encoded protein is CAWLTQGVYGYTF.

The chain uses TRBV7-2 and TRBJ1-5; 7 bases are shared with TRBD1. Germline values: CDR1 SGHTA, CDR2 FQGNSA. The CDR3 totals 15 residues. The V and J ends lost 5 bases and 7 bases, in that order; junction bases with no gene match: 11. In DNA form, the CDR3 reads TGTGCCAGCAGCACTAACAGGGGCAGAGGCCAGCCCCAGCATTTT. This encodes CASSTNRGRGQPQHF. The whole variable domain, filled in from reference TRBV7-2 and TRBJ1-5, reads GAGVSQSPSNKVTEKGKDVELRCDPISGHTALYWYRQSLGQGLEFLIYFQGNSAPDKSGLPSDRFSAERTGGSVSTLTIQRTQQEDSAVYLCASSTNRGRGQPQHFGDGTRLSIL.

V and J are TRBV5-8 and TRBJ2-3, with TRBD1 matching over 9 bases. The CDR3 consists of 15 residues. Germline V gives CDR1 SGHTS, CDR2 YDEGEE. The ends lost 5 bases at V and 3 bases at J; junction bases unmatched: 7. The CDR3 spells CASSAGQGGTDTQYF. The DNA of the CDR3 is TGTGCCAGCAGTGCGGGACAGGGTGGGACAGATACGCAGTATTTT.

This clone was picked up one time. J is TRBJ1-6 and V is TRBV7-2, with 7 bases matching TRBD1. J gave up 6 bases and V 5 bases, and 10 bases lay outside the gene matches. CDR3 length: 16 amino acids. In germline, CDR1 is SGHTA, CDR2 FQGNSA. The CDR3 loop is CASSLGQIFRNSPLHF. The CDR3 DNA reads as TGTGCCAGCAGCCTGGGACAGATCTTTCGTAATTCACCCCTCCACTTT.

J is TRBJ2-5 and V is TRBV9; D is uncertain. CDR1 and CDR2 from the germline V gene are SGDLS and YYNGEE. Trimming stripped 0 bases from V and 7 bases from J, with 10 bases between. There are 13 residues in the CDR3. The CDR3 sequence is CASSVEGRGTQYF. In DNA form, the CDR3 reads TGTGCCAGCAGCGTAGAAGGCCGAGGGACCCAGTACTTC.

This chain links TRBV6-5 with TRBJ2-1; tentatively, D is TRBD2 (5 bases). The length of the CDR3 is 14 residues. Trimming cost V 3 bases and J 7 bases, with 13 bases left between them. Per the germline V gene, CDR1 is MNHEY and CDR2 is SVGAGI. In nucleotides, the CDR3 is TGTGCCAGCAGTTATGGGGTAGGGAGAAATGAGCAGTTCTTC. This encodes CASSYGVGRNEQFF.

In nucleotides, the CDR3 is TGCAGCGTTAAGGTGGCAGGGTCCTCAGATACGCAGTATTTT. This sequence encodes CSVKVAGSSDTQYF. The J gene is TRBJ2-3, the V gene TRBV29-1, with D perhaps matching TRBD1 (5 bases). The V gene lost 5 bases and the J gene lost 4 bases, with 16 bases spanning the gap. CDR1 and CDR2 from the germline V gene are SQVTM and ANQGSEA. The CDR3 has 14 amino acids.

The rearrangement joins TRBV4-1 to TRBJ2-7; 10 bases are a match to TRBD2. V gave up 5 bases and J gave up 0 bases; unmatched junction bases: 4. The CDR3 runs to 15 residues. The germline CDR1 and CDR2 sequences are MGHRA and YSYEKL. For the CDR3, the DNA is TGCGCCAGCAGCGCTCGACTAGCGGGCTCCTACGAGCAGTACTTC. This gives the protein CASSARLAGSYEQYF.

This clone was observed a few times. The chain employs TRBV10-1 and TRBJ2-3; D gene unclear. The germline CDR1 and CDR2 sequences are WNHNN and SYGVQD (reference sequence). V shed 3 bases and J shed 9 bases, with 10 bases lying between them. The CDR3 has 12 amino acids. The CDR3 is CASSDPAWTQYF. The CDR3 DNA is TGCGCCAGCAGTGACCCAGCGTGGACGCAGTATTTT.

CDR3 sequence (DNA): TGTGCCAGCAGCCCTACGGAGAATGAGCAGTTCTTC. Its translation is CASSPTENEQFF. The chain joins TRBV6-6 to TRBJ2-1; D gene ambiguous. The CDR3 spans 12 residues. Per germline, CDR1 MNHNY and CDR2 SVGAGI (reference sequence). Trimming shortened V by 6 bases and J by 7 bases, and 10 bases separated the two germline ends.

This chain connects TRBV7-8 to TRBJ1-5, with D possibly TRBD1 on 6 matching bases. From germline, CDR1 is SGHVS and CDR2 FQNEAQ. V gave up 5 bases and J gave up 5 bases, with 10 bases separating them. This CDR3 region has 13 residues. The CDR3 here is CASSLTGYQPQHF. CDR3 DNA sequence: TGTGCCAGCAGCCTAACAGGGTATCAGCCCCAGCATTTT.

The J gene is TRBJ1-1, the V gene TRBV2, with 7 positions matching TRBD1. The CDR3 totals 14 residues. Germline values: CDR1 SNHLY, CDR2 FYNNEI. With V trimmed by 7 bases and J by 0 bases, 5 bases remained unmatched. The CDR3 is CASTQTGMNTEAFF. In nucleotides, the CDR3 is TGTGCCAGCACTCAGACAGGGATGAACACTGAAGCTTTCTTT.

This chain links TRBV6-1 with TRBJ2-5, with 10 bases lining up with TRBD1. The V gene end was trimmed by 6 bases and the J gene end by 2 bases; junction bases not matched to a gene: 3. CDR1 MNHNS and CDR2 SASEGT come from the germline V gene. This CDR3 has 14 amino acids. The CDR3 nucleotides are TGTGCCAGCAGGGACAGGGGGGTTCAAGAGACCCAGTACTTC. Translating it yields CASRDRGVQETQYF.

CDR3 DNA: TGTGCCACCAGCAGAGGGCAGGAAGGCTACGAGCAGTACTTC. This encodes CATSRGQEGYEQYF. This chain uses TRBV15 with TRBJ2-7; D is unclear. The CDR3 loop spans 14 amino acids. V was cut by 1 base and J by 3 bases, with 10 bases left in between. Germline CDR1 is LNHNV and CDR2 is YYDKDF (reference sequence).

This clone occurred a few times. The rearrangement joins TRBV28 to TRBJ2-2, with TRBD2 matching over 7 bases. Germline V CDR1 and CDR2: MDHEN, SYDVKM. V dropped 6 bases and J dropped 6; count of bases not matched to a gene: 1. There are 12 residues in the CDR3. CDR3 in amino acids: CASRAGAGELFF. The CDR3 region has the DNA TGTGCCAGCAGGGCGGGGGCCGGGGAGCTGTTTTTT.

This chain joins TRBV7-9 and TRBJ2-1; no clear D. Trimming stripped 3 bases from V and 5 bases from J, with 8 bases between. Germline values: CDR1 SEHNR, CDR2 FQNEAQ (reference sequence). This CDR3 is 13 amino acids long. CDR3: CASSLWQDNEQFF. CDR3 nucleotide sequence: TGTGCCAGCAGCTTGTGGCAGGACAATGAGCAGTTCTTC. Full variable domain (rest looked up from reference TRBV7-9 and TRBJ2-1): DTGVSQNPRHKITKRGQNVTFRCDPISEHNRLYWYRQTLGQGPEFLTYFQNEAQLEKSRLLSDRFSAERPKGSFSTLEIQRTEQGDSAMYLCASSLWQDNEQFFGPGTRLTVL.

The genes are TRBV7-9 and TRBJ1-1; D not resolved. This CDR3 spans 11 amino acids. V gave up 8 bases and J gave up 8 bases, with 12 bases separating them. CDR1 and CDR2 (germline): SEHNR, FQNEAQ (reference sequence). The CDR3 nucleotides are TGTGCCAGCTCCCGAGGTCGGGAAGCTTTCTTT. Translation: CASSRGREAFF.

The V call is TRBV7-8, the J call TRBJ2-1; 13 bases agree with TRBD2. The junction had 8 bases not matched to a gene; V was cut back by 5 bases and J by 4 bases. The CDR3 has 17 amino acids. CDR1 is SGHVS and CDR2 is FQNEAQ in the germline V gene. CDR3 DNA: TGTGCCAGCAGCGCGAGACGACTAGCGGGGGGTTACAATGAGCAGTTCTTC. This gives the protein CASSARRLAGGYNEQFF. The full variable domain, in which reference TRBV7-8 and TRBJ2-1 provide the parts outside the CDR3, is GAGVSQSPRYKVAKRGQDVALRCDPISGHVSLFWYQQALGQGPEFLTYFQNEAQLDKSGLPSDRFFAERPEGSVSTLKIQRTQQEDSAVYLCASSARRLAGGYNEQFFGPGTRLTVL.

This chain uses TRBV2 with TRBJ2-7; 10 bases match TRBD1. Per germline, CDR1 SNHLY and CDR2 FYNNEI. The CDR3 extends over 14 amino acids. V dropped 10 bases and J dropped 7; count of bases not matched to a gene: 13. CDR3 in DNA: TGTGCCACCCAATCCGGGACAGGGGCCTGGGAGCAGTACTTC. Its translation is CATQSGTGAWEQYF.

J is TRBJ2-2 and V is TRBV6-4, with D possibly TRBD1 on 7 matching bases. V lost 2 bases, J lost 5 bases, and 15 bases lay in between. Germline V gives CDR1 MRHNA, CDR2 SNTAGT. This CDR3 has 16 residues. The CDR3 is CASSDSGGGGTGELFF. CDR3 bases: TGTGCCAGCAGTGACAGCGGAGGGGGCGGAACCGGGGAGCTGTTTTTT.

V is TRBV2 and J is TRBJ1-1, with 7 bases aligning to TRBD1. Germline lookup yields CDR1 SNHLY and CDR2 FYNNEI. Losses at the gene ends were 7 bases for V and 7 bases for J; bases not matched to a gene: 12. The CDR3 is 14 amino acids. The CDR3 is CASIPTGAVGEAFF. The DNA for the CDR3 is TGTGCCAGCATTCCAACAGGGGCGGTGGGTGAAGCTTTCTTT.

The V and J genes are TRBV5-1 and TRBJ1-2; no clear D gene. This CDR3 comprises 15 residues. Germline V gives CDR1 SGHRS, CDR2 YFSETQ. V lost 6 bases to trimming and J lost 4 bases, with 19 bases between them. The CDR3 sequence is CASKMVFGGIYGYTF. The CDR3 nucleotides are TGCGCCAGCAAGATGGTTTTCGGAGGAATCTATGGCTACACCTTC.

This clone was observed a handful of times. The chain employs TRBV4-1 and TRBJ2-3; 7 nucleotides match TRBD2. CDR1 is MGHRA, CDR2 YSYEKL, per germline. The CDR3 runs 15 residues. With 1 base clipped from V and 6 bases from J, the junction kept 7 bases outside the gene matches. This CDR3 reads CASSQAQRDWDTQYF. In DNA, the CDR3 is TGCGCCAGCAGCCAAGCCCAGCGGGACTGGGATACGCAGTATTTT.